The 21 T cell receptor beta chains below were found in one sample sequenced in a study of regulatory and conventional T cells in RAG deficiency. Sequencing used immunoSEQ multiplex PCR; TCRdb keeps in-frame clones, though not all of them. The data hold around 37,000 clones, with around 91% observed a single time. These data also featured in a second study, about regulatory T cells. This second study says: The PCR used 52 TRBV and 13 TRBJ primers.

Input material: CD8+ T cells sorted from blood. These receptors were obtained from a human donor in good health.

This rearrangement joins TRBV11-2 to TRBJ2-1; D might be TRBD1 or TRBD2, each matching 6 bases. The CDR3 is 13 amino acids. CDR1 is SGHAT, CDR2 FQNNGV, per germline. V lost 1 base and J 9 bases, leaving 10 bases between the germline ends. The CDR3 nucleotides are TGTGCCAGCAGCTTAGGGGGGGCACTTGAGCAGTTCTTC. This encodes CASSLGGALEQFF.

The chain combines TRBV9 with TRBJ2-7; unclear D gene. V was shortened by 0 bases and J by 3 bases, with 13 bases between the two germline ends. The CDR3 is made up of 15 amino acids. Germline CDR1 and CDR2: SGDLS and YYNGEE. CDR3 in DNA: TGTGCCAGCAGCGTAGGGGTGGACGGCCGCTACGAGCAGTACTTC. The encoded protein is CASSVGVDGRYEQYF. Full variable domain (rest looked up from reference TRBV9 and TRBJ2-7): DSGVTQTPKHLITATGQRVTLRCSPRSGDLSVYWYQQSLDQGLQFLIQYYNGEERAKGNILERFSAQQFPDLHSELNLSSLELGDSALYFCASSVGVDGRYEQYFGPGTRLTVT.

This chain connects TRBV2 to TRBJ1-1; unclear D gene. V was cut by 0 bases and J by 7 bases, with 21 bases left in between. The CDR3 runs to 17 residues. The germline gives CDR1 SNHLY, CDR2 FYNNEI. The CDR3 spells CASSEASRASEVVEAFF. The CDR3 coding sequence is TGTGCCAGCAGTGAAGCCAGTCGGGCCTCGGAAGTGGTTGAAGCTTTCTTT.

The chain recombines TRBV6-5 with TRBJ2-1; 10 bases map to TRBD2. The CDR3 extends over 14 amino acids. Germline trimming cut 6 bases from V and 5 bases from J; bases unmatched to any gene: 4. Germline-derived CDR1 and CDR2 are MNHEY and SVGAGI. CDR3 loop: CASRLAGGNNEQFF. The DNA of the CDR3 is TGTGCCAGCAGGTTAGCGGGGGGCAACAATGAGCAGTTCTTC.

This chain connects TRBV5-4 to TRBJ1-4, with a tentative D call TRBD1 (5 bases). This CDR3 has 14 amino acids. Germline-derived CDR1 and CDR2 are SGHNT and YYREEE (reference sequence). V dropped 4 bases and J dropped 6 bases, with 13 bases sitting between them. CDR3 region: CASSPYGGDEKLFF. CDR3 coding DNA: TGTGCCAGCAGCCCCTATGGAGGGGATGAAAAACTGTTTTTT.

The rearrangement joins TRBV6-5 to TRBJ1-4; 9 bases fit TRBD1. The CDR3 has 14 amino acids. CDR1 and CDR2 (germline): MNHEY, SVGAGI. The V gene end was trimmed by 0 bases and the J gene end by 14 bases; junction bases not matched to a gene: 7. Here the CDR3 DNA reads TGTGCCAGCAGTTACTCTCCGGGACAGGGACTGCTGTTTTTT. This sequence encodes CASSYSPGQGLLFF.

The chain combines TRBV6-1 with TRBJ2-7; possibly TRBD1 or TRBD2 for D (5 bases each). Trimming shortened V by 4 bases and J by 3 bases, and 13 bases separated the two germline ends. There are 14 residues in the CDR3. Germline-derived CDR1 and CDR2 are MNHNS and SASEGT. DNA of the CDR3: TGTGCCAGCAGTGCCTGGGACCGTCTCTACGAGCAGTACTTC. Translating it yields CASSAWDRLYEQYF.

The chain uses TRBV7-8 and TRBJ1-5; 9 bases agree with TRBD1. The junction had 7 bases not matched to a gene; V was cut back by 4 bases and J by 6 bases. Germline CDR1 SGHVS, CDR2 FQNEAQ. CDR3 length: 15 residues. The CDR3 nucleotides read TGTGCCAGCAGCTCCGGGACAGGGAAGGCTCAGCCCCAGCATTTT. Its protein is CASSSGTGKAQPQHF.

The V gene is TRBV6-1, the J gene TRBJ2-7, with D perhaps matching TRBD1 or TRBD2 (5 bases each). CDR1 MNHNS and CDR2 SASEGT come from the germline V gene. V lost 2 bases and J 3 bases, leaving 11 bases between the germline ends. The CDR3 contains 14 residues. CDR3 in amino acids: CASSELGDLYEQYF. The CDR3 DNA reads TGTGCCAGCAGTGAATTAGGGGACCTCTACGAGCAGTACTTC.

The V call is TRBV5-1, the J call TRBJ2-1; maybe TRBD1 (6 bases). CDR1 and CDR2 from the germline V gene are SGHRS and YFSETQ. Trimming stripped 0 bases from V and 9 bases from J, with 13 bases between. CDR3 size: 14 residues. DNA of the CDR3: TGCGCCAGCAGCTTGGCCCCACAGGGCGGTGAGCAGTTCTTC. Residues: CASSLAPQGGEQFF.

This clone was seen more than once but under ten times. This chain uses TRBV10-2 with TRBJ1-2; 7 bases fit TRBD1. CDR3 length equals 13 residues. Germline CDR1 reads WSHSY; CDR2 reads SAAADI. V gave up 6 bases and J gave up 9 bases; unmatched junction bases: 10. The CDR3 coding sequence is TGCGCCAGCAGCCCCATCGGGGACAGTCGCTACACCTTC. Translating gives CASSPIGDSRYTF.

CDR3 protein: CASSLKEAAGRYNEQFF. The CDR3 bases are TGCGCCAGCAGCTTGAAAGAAGCGGCGGGACGGTACAATGAGCAGTTCTTC. The V and J genes are TRBV5-1 and TRBJ2-1; tentatively, D is TRBD2 (6 bases). The CDR3 length is 17 residues. Germline loops: CDR1 SGHRS, CDR2 YFSETQ. Trimming took 1 base from V and 4 from J, leaving 18 bases between them.

This clone was observed once. DNA for the CDR3: TGTGCCTGCTCGAGCGGTAGGGGCAATCAGCCCCAGCATTTT. As protein: CACSSGRGNQPQHF. The chain joins TRBV30 to TRBJ1-5, with D unclear. V was pared by 6 bases and J by 2 bases, with 14 bases between. This CDR3 region has 14 residues. Germline V lookup: CDR1 GTSNPN, CDR2 SVGIG (reference sequence).

This clone was counted once. The chain combines TRBV6-5 with TRBJ1-1; a weak D match, TRBD1 (5 bases). The germline V gene has CDR1 MNHEY and CDR2 SVGAGI. This CDR3 region has 12 residues. V lost 8 bases to trimming and J lost 7 bases, with 14 bases between them. Here the CDR3 DNA reads TGTGCCAGCTTCGGGGGGAGTGGTGAAGCTTTCTTT. The encoded protein is CASFGGSGEAFF.

The V call is TRBV19, the J call TRBJ2-1; 9 bases map to TRBD2. Germline V gene sequence: CDR1 LNHDA, CDR2 SQIVND (reference sequence). V lost 7 bases, J lost 3 bases, and 16 bases stayed unmatched. The CDR3 loop spans 18 amino acids. CDR3 protein: CASNRFSPASGDYNEQFF. The CDR3 bases are TGTGCCAGTAATCGTTTTTCTCCGGCTAGCGGGGACTACAATGAGCAGTTCTTC.

V gene TRBV19 combines with J gene TRBJ2-2; either TRBD1 or TRBD2 may fit D (5 bases each). Trimming removed 2 bases from V and 6 bases from J, with 7 bases in between. This CDR3 comprises 13 residues. Germline values: CDR1 LNHDA, CDR2 SQIVND (reference sequence). CDR3 amino acids: CASSIPGPGELFF. In DNA form, the CDR3 reads TGTGCCAGTAGTATACCGGGACCCGGGGAGCTGTTTTTT. Filled out from reference TRBV19 and TRBJ2-2, the complete variable domain reads DGGITQSPKYLFRKEGQNVTLSCEQNLNHDAMYWYRQDPGQGLRLIYYSQIVNDFQKGDIAEGYSVSREKKESFPLTVTSAQKNPTAFYLCASSIPGPGELFFGEGSRLTVL.

The V gene is TRBV2, the J gene TRBJ2-3; D gene uncertain. Germline CDR1 reads SNHLY; CDR2 reads FYNNEI. This CDR3 contains 15 residues. V lost 3 bases and J lost 2, with 12 bases in between. CDR3 residues: CASSDPGRITDTQYF. The CDR3 DNA sequence: TGTGCCAGCAGTGACCCCGGTCGGATCACAGATACGCAGTATTTT.

The chain employs TRBV5-4 and TRBJ1-2; a possible D gene is TRBD1 (6 bases). Trimming left V 3 bases short and J 4 bases short, with 10 bases between. From germline, CDR1 is SGHNT and CDR2 YYREEE (reference sequence). The CDR3 is 13 residues long. CDR3 in DNA: TGTGCCAGCAGCTCCGGACAGACCTATGGCTACACCTTC. This encodes CASSSGQTYGYTF.

The chain links TRBV25-1 to TRBJ2-7; D is undetermined. V lost 3 bases and J lost 0, with 6 bases in between. There are 13 residues in the CDR3. CDR1 is MGHDK and CDR2 is SYGVNS in the germline V gene. CDR3 DNA sequence: TGTGCCAGCAGTGAGGAGAGCTCCTACGAGCAGTACTTC. It specifies CASSEESSYEQYF.

The V call is TRBV6-5, the J call TRBJ2-2; D not resolved. Germline CDR1 reads MNHEY; CDR2 reads SVGAGI. The CDR3 is made up of 13 amino acids. V was pared by 6 bases and J by 6 bases, with 11 bases between. CDR3 protein: CASSPVRAGELFF. The CDR3 bases are TGTGCCAGCAGCCCAGTTCGGGCCGGGGAGCTGTTTTTT.

This sequence joins TRBV27 and TRBJ2-1; D is tentatively TRBD1 or TRBD2 (7 bases each). The V end was cut by 10 bases, the J end by 6 bases, with 19 bases between. The CDR3 extends over 14 amino acids. Germline values: CDR1 MNHEY, CDR2 SMNVEV (reference sequence). CDR3 protein: CATLGQGGTNEQFF. CDR3 nucleotide sequence: TGTGCCACCCTCGGGCAGGGGGGGACCAATGAGCAGTTCTTC.